This T cell receptor (beta chain) was identified during a study of T cell changes during pregnancy in multiple sclerosis (dated 2019 in TCRdb). The study in broad terms: The study examined how the T cell repertoire changed over the course of pregnancy in women with multiple sclerosis.

A remark on this clone: Its antigen target is currently unknown. No much larger clone is present one base from it, and per-base qualities are unavailable.

The junction shows trimming of 1 base on V and 2 bases on J, plus 17 bases between the germline ends. Measured from the cysteine to the phenylalanine, the CDR3 is 17 residues long. Just the 51-base CDR3 DNA is kept, in frame starting at base 1. CDR1 and CDR2 are drawn from the germline V gene: KGHSH, LQKENI. The method behind the library was the immunoSEQ multiplex PCR assay. The source is immuneACCESS, and TCRdb retained only in-frame sequences with V and J called. Part of the clones is not carried over; for the studies checked, unresolved V genes explain less than half of this, and the remainder is unexplained. The sample table records tens of thousands of clones; approximately 94% of these occur just once. Clones ranked in the top ten supply about 2.3% of the sample.

The sequence came from a female donor with multiple sclerosis, enrolled in a pregnancy study. The sequence joins TRBV18 to TRBJ2-5; D gene: possibly TRBD2, on 6 matching bases. Source: peripheral blood, taken in the third trimester of pregnancy. Read as DNA, the sequence is TGTGCCAGCTCACCACTCCCGGGACTCTCGCTACAAGAGACCCAGTACTTC. This yields the protein CASSPLPGLSLQETQYF. Where the CDR3 stops, the reference TRBV18 and TRBJ2-5 genes take over; the full variable domain is NAGVMQNPRHLVRRRGQEARLRCSPMKGHSHVYWYRQLPEEGLKFMVYLQKENIIDESGMPKERFSAEFPKEGPSILRIQQVVRGDSAAYFCASSPLPGLSLQETQYFGPGTRLLVL.